These 15 T cell receptor beta chains share one sample of origin, sequenced in a study of vaccination and CD4 T cells after COVID-19. The treatment denotes: roughly 11-day PBMC culture with coronavirus spike peptide pools or control peptides (ViraFEST assay). The study sequenced cultured CD4+ T cell DNA using the Oncomine TCR Beta short-read assay. Each CDR3 protein gets one entry after TCRdb re-called the PCR reads with MiXCR. This sample has about 21,000 distinct CDR3 sequences; just under 55% occur once, and the top ten carry 15% to 20%. These receptors' antigens are unknown. Sequences were obtained from CD4+ T cells from blood, cultured in vitro. The receptor set was obtained from a human donor who had recovered from COVID-19.

V gene TRBV5-1 combines with J gene TRBJ1-6; 7 bases align to TRBD1. Germline V gives CDR1 SGHRS, CDR2 YFSETQ. Losses at the gene ends were 6 bases for V and 4 bases for J; bases not matched to a gene: 4. The length of the CDR3 is 14 residues. CDR3 protein: CASTLGQYNSPLHF. As DNA, the CDR3 is TGCGCCAGCACCCTGGGACAGTATAATTCACCCCTCCACTTT.

V is TRBV5-4 and J is TRBJ2-3, with 8 bases aligning to TRBD1. CDR3 length equals 15 residues. V lost 0 bases to trimming and J lost 2 bases; unmatched junction nucleotides: 2. Germline V CDR1 and CDR2: SGHNT, YYREEE (reference sequence). CDR3 sequence reads: CASSLGGQVTDTQYF. The CDR3 DNA follows: TGTGCCAGCAGCTTGGGGGGACAGGTCACAGATACGCAGTATTTT.

A few counts support this clonotype. The rearrangement links TRBV27 to TRBJ1-5; D remains ambiguous. Germline CDR1 and CDR2: MNHEY and SMNVEV (reference sequence). The CDR3 length is 14 residues. Deletions cut 3 bases from V and 0 bases from J, with 6 bases between. The CDR3 bases are TGTGCCAGCAGTTTCAGGACTAGCAATCAGCCCCAGCATTTT. Translating gives CASSFRTSNQPQHF.

This rearrangement joins TRBV5-1 to TRBJ2-7, with 8 bases matching TRBD2. V shed 0 bases and J 5 bases; nucleotides not matched to a gene: 4. The CDR3 runs to 14 residues. Germline CDR1 is SGHRS and CDR2 is YFSETQ. The CDR3 protein is CASSLAGGADEQYF. The CDR3 DNA reads TGCGCCAGCAGCTTGGCCGGGGGGGCCGACGAGCAGTACTTC.

This chain joins TRBV20-1 and TRBJ1-5, with TRBD1 as a possible D gene (6 bases). The CDR3 runs to 16 residues. Germline-derived CDR1 and CDR2 are DFQATT and SNEGSKA (reference sequence). Trimming left V 0 bases short and J 0 bases short, with 12 bases between. The CDR3: CSARDQGTSSNQPQHF. The CDR3 DNA sequence: TGCAGTGCTAGAGATCAGGGGACAAGTAGCAATCAGCCCCAGCATTTT.

The rearrangement links TRBV20-1 to TRBJ1-2; TRBD1 is a possible D gene (5 bases). The germline V gene encodes CDR1 DFQATT and CDR2 SNEGSKA (reference sequence). The CDR3 is 12 amino acids. V was pared by 6 bases and J by 5 bases, with 13 bases between. The CDR3 sequence is CSAEGRDYGYTF. The CDR3 nucleotides are TGCAGTGCGGAGGGGAGGGATTATGGCTACACCTTC.

The rearrangement joins TRBV7-6 to TRBJ1-6; TRBD1 matches at 10 bases. V dropped 6 bases and J dropped 7; count of bases not matched to a gene: 6. Germline loops: CDR1 SGHVS, CDR2 FNYEAQ. This CDR3 has 15 residues. The CDR3 DNA sequence: TGTGCCAGCAGGCCAGGGGACAGGGGAAATTCACCCCTCCACTTT. Translated, it gives CASRPGDRGNSPLHF.

In this sample, this clonotype turned up a few times. The CDR3 DNA sequence: TGTGCCAGCAGTGACAGGACAGGGGGCGGGTACGAGCAGTACTTC. The encoded protein is CASSDRTGGGYEQYF. The chain uses TRBV6-1 and TRBJ2-7, with 11 bases that match TRBD1. CDR3 length: 15 residues. Germline values: CDR1 MNHNS, CDR2 SASEGT. V dropped 3 bases and J dropped 4; count of bases not matched to a gene: 5.

This clonotype appeared once. This chain links TRBV2 with TRBJ2-5; 8 nucleotides line up with TRBD1. V shed 6 bases and J 5 bases; nucleotides not matched to a gene: 11. Germline CDR1 SNHLY, CDR2 FYNNEI. The CDR3 spans 15 residues. Written as DNA, the CDR3 is TGTGCCAGCAGCGCCTTAGGACAGGGCTTGGAGACCCAGTACTTC. Translating gives CASSALGQGLETQYF.

The genes are TRBV19 and TRBJ1-6; no firm D call. Germline-derived CDR1 and CDR2 are LNHDA and SQIVND (reference sequence). Trimming shortened V by 7 bases and J by 9 bases, and 19 bases separated the two germline ends. The CDR3 contains 15 residues. The CDR3, as DNA: TGTGCCAGTACATTCAGCCCAATAGCGGGTTCACCCCTCCACTTT. Its protein product is CASTFSPIAGSPLHF. The full variable domain, its missing parts supplied by reference TRBV19 and TRBJ1-6, is DGGITQSPKYLFRKEGQNVTLSCEQNLNHDAMYWYRQDPGQGLRLIYYSQIVNDFQKGDIAEGYSVSREKKESFPLTVTSAQKNPTAFYLCASTFSPIAGSPLHFGNGTRLTVT.

The chain's CDR3 is CASSYRKNNNYEQYF. CDR3 nucleotide sequence: TGTGCCAGCAGTTACAGGAAGAATAACAACTACGAGCAGTACTTC. The chain recombines TRBV6-2 or TRBV6-3 with TRBJ2-7; D unclear. The V gene lost 2 bases and the J gene lost 3 bases, with 14 bases spanning the gap. The CDR3 is made up of 15 amino acids. Looked up from germline, CDR1 is MNHEY and CDR2 is SVGEGT.

The chain has TRBV11-2 and TRBJ2-7; D gene ambiguous. Germline V CDR1 and CDR2: SGHAT, FQNNGV. The CDR3 runs to 13 residues. V lost 0 bases to trimming and J lost 4 bases, with 7 bases between them. The CDR3 protein is CASSLDSMYEQYF. Written as DNA, the CDR3 is TGTGCCAGCAGCTTAGATAGCATGTACGAGCAGTACTTC.

The rearrangement joins TRBV7-9 to TRBJ2-7; 10 positions match TRBD1. V lost 5 bases and J lost 7; bases outside the gene matches: 8. The CDR3 sequence is 14 residues long. Germline lookup yields CDR1 SEHNR and CDR2 FQNEAQ (reference sequence). The CDR3 DNA reads TGTGCCAGCAGCATCGGACAGGGGGTAGGTGAGCAGTACTTC. It is translated as CASSIGQGVGEQYF.

V usage is TRBV6-1 and J usage is TRBJ2-1, with 7 bases aligning to TRBD2. The germline V gene encodes CDR1 MNHNS and CDR2 SASEGT. The CDR3 sequence is 13 residues long. Unmatched junction bases numbered 7, after V lost 6 bases and J lost 8 bases. This CDR3 is CASSSAGKDEQFF. The CDR3, as DNA: TGTGCCAGCAGCTCAGCGGGGAAGGATGAGCAGTTCTTC.

The chain couples TRBV7-2 to TRBJ2-3; D unclear. CDR1 is SGHTA, CDR2 FQGNSA, per germline. The CDR3 length is 12 residues. Trimming removed 5 bases at V and 12 bases at J, with 15 bases between. The CDR3 loop reads CASSQDDRAQYF. The CDR3 region has the DNA TGTGCCAGCAGCCAGGATGACCGGGCACAGTATTTT. The full variable domain, in which reference TRBV7-2 and TRBJ2-3 provide the parts outside the CDR3, is GAGVSQSPSNKVTEKGKDVELRCDPISGHTALYWYRQSLGQGLEFLIYFQGNSAPDKSGLPSDRFSAERTGGSVSTLTIQRTQQEDSAVYLCASSQDDRAQYFGPGTRLTVL.